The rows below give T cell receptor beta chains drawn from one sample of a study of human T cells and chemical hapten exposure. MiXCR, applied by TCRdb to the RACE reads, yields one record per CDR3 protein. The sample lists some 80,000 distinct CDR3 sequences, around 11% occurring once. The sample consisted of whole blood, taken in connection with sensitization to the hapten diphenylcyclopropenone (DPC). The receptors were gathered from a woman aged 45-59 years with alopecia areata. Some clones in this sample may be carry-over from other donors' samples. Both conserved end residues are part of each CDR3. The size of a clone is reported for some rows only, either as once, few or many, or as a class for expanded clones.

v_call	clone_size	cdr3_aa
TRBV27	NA	CASRSGETQYF
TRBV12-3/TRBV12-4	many	CASSITEGGDTQYF
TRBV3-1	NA	CASSLTGGLSHEQFF
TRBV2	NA	CASSVISGTTSEAFF
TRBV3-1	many	CASSQVGYKTKETQYF
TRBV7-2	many	CASSPRTGGEKLFF
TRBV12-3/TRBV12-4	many	CASSSGQGMYEQYF
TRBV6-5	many	CASSYSRLNQETQYF
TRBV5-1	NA	CASSLANRPSTGSGYTF
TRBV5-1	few	CASSLPGLAYEQYF
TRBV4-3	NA	CASSHTGGNDGELFF
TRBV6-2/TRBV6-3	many	CATGSSYEQYF
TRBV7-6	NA	CASSLARSGNTIYF
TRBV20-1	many	CSARYQGDREQYF
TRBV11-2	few	CASINGYGSTEAFF
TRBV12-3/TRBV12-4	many	CASSPNPTEQFF
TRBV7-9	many	CASTSPGPEQFF
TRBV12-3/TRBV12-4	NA	CASSLNSRSYNEQFF
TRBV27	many	CASSSRTGTGRAGELFF
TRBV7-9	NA	CASSLGAVTYNEQFF
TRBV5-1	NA	CASSLEGLVGVGSYNEQFF
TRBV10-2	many	CASSESGKGREQYF
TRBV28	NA	CASSSVGAGIQETQYF
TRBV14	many	CASSPRGWNSPLHF
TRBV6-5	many	CASSYSGTKFHF
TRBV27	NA	CASSDGRDAYEQYF
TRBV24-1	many	CATSDSRTGPNNEQFF
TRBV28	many	CASSAGLAETGELFF
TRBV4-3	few	CASSQGPGTLGEKLFF